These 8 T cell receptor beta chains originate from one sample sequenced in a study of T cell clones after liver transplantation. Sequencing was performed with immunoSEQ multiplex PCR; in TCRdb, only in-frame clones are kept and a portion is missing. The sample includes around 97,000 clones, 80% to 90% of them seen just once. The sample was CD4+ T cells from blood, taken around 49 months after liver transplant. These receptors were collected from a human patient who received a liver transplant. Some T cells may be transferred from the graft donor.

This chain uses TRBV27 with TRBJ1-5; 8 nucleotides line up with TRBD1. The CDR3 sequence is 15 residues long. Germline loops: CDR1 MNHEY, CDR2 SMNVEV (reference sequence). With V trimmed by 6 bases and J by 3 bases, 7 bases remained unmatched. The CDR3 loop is CASRLLDRDNQPQHF. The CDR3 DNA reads TGTGCCAGCAGACTATTGGACAGGGACAATCAGCCCCAGCATTTT.

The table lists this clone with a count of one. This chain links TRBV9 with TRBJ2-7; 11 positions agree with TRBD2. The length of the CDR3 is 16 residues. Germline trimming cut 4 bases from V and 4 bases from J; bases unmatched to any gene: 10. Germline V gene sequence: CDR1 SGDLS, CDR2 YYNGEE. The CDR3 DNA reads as TGTGCCAGCAGCACGCACCCTAGCGGGGGGATGTACGAGCAGTACTTC. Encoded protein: CASSTHPSGGMYEQYF.

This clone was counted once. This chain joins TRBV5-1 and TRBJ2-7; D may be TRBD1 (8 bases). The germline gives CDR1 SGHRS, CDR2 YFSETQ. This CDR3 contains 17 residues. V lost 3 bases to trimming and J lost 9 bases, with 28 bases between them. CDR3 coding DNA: TGCGCCAGCAGCTCCCCCCCAGGACAGGGCCAAGGGAGGGGGCAGTACTTC. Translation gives CASSSPPGQGQGRGQYF.

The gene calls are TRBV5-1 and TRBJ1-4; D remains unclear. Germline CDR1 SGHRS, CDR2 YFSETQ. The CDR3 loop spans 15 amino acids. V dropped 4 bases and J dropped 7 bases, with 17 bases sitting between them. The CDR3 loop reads CASSLLDGPREKLFF. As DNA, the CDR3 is TGCGCCAGCAGCCTACTCGACGGCCCCCGTGAAAAACTGTTTTTT.

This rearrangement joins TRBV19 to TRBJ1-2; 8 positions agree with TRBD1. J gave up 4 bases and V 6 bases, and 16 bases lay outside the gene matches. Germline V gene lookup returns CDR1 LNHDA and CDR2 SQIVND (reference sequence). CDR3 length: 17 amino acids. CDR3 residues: CASRPDSGTGGFYGYTF. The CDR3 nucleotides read TGTGCCAGTAGGCCCGATAGCGGGACAGGCGGGTTCTATGGCTACACCTTC. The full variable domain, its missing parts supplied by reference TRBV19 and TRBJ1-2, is DGGITQSPKYLFRKEGQNVTLSCEQNLNHDAMYWYRQDPGQGLRLIYYSQIVNDFQKGDIAEGYSVSREKKESFPLTVTSAQKNPTAFYLCASRPDSGTGGFYGYTFGSGTRLTVV.

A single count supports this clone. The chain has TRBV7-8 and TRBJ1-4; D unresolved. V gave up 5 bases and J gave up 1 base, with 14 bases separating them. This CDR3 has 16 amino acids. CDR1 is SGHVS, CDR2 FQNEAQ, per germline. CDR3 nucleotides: TGTGCCAGCAGCCCCACTCACAGAGGAACTAATGAAAAACTGTTTTTT. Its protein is CASSPTHRGTNEKLFF.

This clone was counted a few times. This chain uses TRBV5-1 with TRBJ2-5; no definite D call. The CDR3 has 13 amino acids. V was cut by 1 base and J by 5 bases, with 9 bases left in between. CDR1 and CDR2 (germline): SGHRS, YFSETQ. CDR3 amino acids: CASSLKESETQYF. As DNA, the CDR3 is TGCGCCAGCAGCTTGAAAGAGAGTGAGACCCAGTACTTC.

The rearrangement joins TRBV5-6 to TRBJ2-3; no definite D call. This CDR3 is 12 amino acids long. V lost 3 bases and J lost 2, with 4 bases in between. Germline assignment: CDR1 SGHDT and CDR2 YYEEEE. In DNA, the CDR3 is TGTGCCAGCAGCTCTAACACAGATACGCAGTATTTT. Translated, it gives CASSSNTDTQYF.